Sequencing of this T cell receptor beta chain was carried out in a study of T cell repertoires in ileal Crohn's disease. Trimming took 5 bases from V and 2 from J, leaving 13 bases between them. Germline CDR1 reads MDHEN; CDR2 reads SYDVKM. CDR3 length equals 14 residues. The table lists this clone with a count of one. Antigen: not known. Sequencing was performed with immunoSEQ multiplex PCR; in TCRdb, only in-frame clones are kept and a portion is missing. The sample contains under 8,500 clones, 83% of which appear only once. Regarding the study as a whole: Sorted CD8 T cells held more high-frequency clones than CD4.

The J gene is TRBJ2-7, the V gene TRBV28; possible D gene TRBD2, 6 bases. The clonotype was recovered from an adult with Crohn's disease. The sample was ileal tissue. CDR3 residues: CASSRGRIPYEQYF. Written as DNA, the CDR3 is TGTGCCAGCAGTAGAGGGAGGATACCCTACGAGCAGTACTTC.